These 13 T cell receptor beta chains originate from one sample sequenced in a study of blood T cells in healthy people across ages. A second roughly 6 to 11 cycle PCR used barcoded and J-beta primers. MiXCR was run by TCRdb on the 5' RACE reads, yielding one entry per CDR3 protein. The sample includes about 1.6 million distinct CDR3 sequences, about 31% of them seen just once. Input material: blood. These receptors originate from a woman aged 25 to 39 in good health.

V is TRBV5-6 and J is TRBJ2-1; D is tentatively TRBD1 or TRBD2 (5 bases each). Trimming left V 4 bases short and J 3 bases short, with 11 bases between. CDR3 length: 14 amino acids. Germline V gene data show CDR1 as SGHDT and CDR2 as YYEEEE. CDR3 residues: CASSMGRSYNEQFF. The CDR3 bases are TGTGCCAGCAGCATGGGACGGAGCTACAATGAGCAGTTCTTC. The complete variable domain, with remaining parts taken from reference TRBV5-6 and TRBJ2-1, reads DAGVTQSPTHLIKTRGQQVTLRCSPKSGHDTVSWYQQALGQGPQFIFQYYEEEERQRGNFPDRFSGHQFPNYSSELNVNALLLGDSALYLCASSMGRSYNEQFFGPGTRLTVL.

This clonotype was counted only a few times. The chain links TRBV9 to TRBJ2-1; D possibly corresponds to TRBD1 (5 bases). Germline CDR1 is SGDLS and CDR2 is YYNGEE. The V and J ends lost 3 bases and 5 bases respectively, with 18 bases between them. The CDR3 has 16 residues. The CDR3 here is CASSALNRNGDNEQFF. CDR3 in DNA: TGTGCCAGCAGCGCCCTGAACAGGAATGGGGACAATGAGCAGTTCTTC.

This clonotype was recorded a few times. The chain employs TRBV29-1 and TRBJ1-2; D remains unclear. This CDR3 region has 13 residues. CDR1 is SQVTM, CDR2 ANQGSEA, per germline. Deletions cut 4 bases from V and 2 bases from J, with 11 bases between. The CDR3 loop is CSVGMAANYGYTF. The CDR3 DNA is TGCAGCGTTGGTATGGCAGCCAACTATGGCTACACCTTC.

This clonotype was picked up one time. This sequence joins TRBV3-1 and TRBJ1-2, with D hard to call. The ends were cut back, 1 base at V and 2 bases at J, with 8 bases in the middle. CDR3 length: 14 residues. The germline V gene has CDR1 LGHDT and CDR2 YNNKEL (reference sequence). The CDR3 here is CASSQGARNYGYTF. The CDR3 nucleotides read TGTGCCAGCAGCCAAGGTGCCAGAAACTATGGCTACACCTTC.

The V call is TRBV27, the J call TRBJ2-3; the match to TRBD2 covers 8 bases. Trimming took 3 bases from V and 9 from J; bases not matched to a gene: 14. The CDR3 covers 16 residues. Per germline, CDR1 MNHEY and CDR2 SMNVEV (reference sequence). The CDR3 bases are TGTGCCAGCAGTTTCGGGCGGGAGGCCAGAGGGTCGACGCAGTATTTT. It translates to CASSFGREARGSTQYF.

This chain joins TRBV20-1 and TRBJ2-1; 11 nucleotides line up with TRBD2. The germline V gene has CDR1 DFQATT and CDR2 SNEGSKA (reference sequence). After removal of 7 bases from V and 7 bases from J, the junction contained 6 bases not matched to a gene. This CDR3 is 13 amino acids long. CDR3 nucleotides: TGCAGTGGCTTGGTAGCGGGAGGGAATGAGCAGTTCTTC. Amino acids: CSGLVAGGNEQFF.

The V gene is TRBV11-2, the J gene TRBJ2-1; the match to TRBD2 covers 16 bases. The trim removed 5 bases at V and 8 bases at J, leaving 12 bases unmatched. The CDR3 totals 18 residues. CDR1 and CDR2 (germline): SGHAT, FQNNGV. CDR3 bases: TGTGCCAGCAGCCCCGGGACTAGCGGGAGGGCGTGGGACCATGAGCAGTTCTTC. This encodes CASSPGTSGRAWDHEQFF.

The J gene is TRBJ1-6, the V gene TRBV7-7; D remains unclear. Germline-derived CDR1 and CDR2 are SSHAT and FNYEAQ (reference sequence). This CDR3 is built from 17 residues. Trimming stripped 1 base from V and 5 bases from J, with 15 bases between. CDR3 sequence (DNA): TGTGCCAGCAGCTTAGTGTCCGGGGATTGTAATAATTCACCCCTCCACTTT. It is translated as CASSLVSGDCNNSPLHF.

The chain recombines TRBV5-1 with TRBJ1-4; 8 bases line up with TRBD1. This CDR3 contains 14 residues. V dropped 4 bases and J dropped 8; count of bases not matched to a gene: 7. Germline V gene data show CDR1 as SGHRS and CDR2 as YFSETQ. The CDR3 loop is CASSQGQEYEKLFF. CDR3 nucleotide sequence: TGCGCCAGCAGCCAGGGACAGGAATACGAAAAACTGTTTTTT.

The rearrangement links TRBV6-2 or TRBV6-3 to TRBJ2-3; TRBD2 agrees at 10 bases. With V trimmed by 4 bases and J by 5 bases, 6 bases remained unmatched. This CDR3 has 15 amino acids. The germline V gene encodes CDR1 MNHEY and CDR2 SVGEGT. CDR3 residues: CASSFLAGDLDTQYF. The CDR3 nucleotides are TGTGCCAGCAGTTTCCTAGCGGGGGACTTAGATACGCAGTATTTT.

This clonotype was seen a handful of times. In nucleotides, the CDR3 is TGTGCCAGCAGCGGCGGGGTTATCCTCGAGACCCAGTACTTC. Its protein is CASSGGVILETQYF. The gene calls are TRBV5-5 and TRBJ2-5; possibly TRBD2 for D (6 bases). The germline V and J ends were trimmed by 4 bases and 5 bases, with 15 bases remaining between them. Germline V gives CDR1 SGHKS, CDR2 YYEKEE (reference sequence). The CDR3 covers 14 residues.

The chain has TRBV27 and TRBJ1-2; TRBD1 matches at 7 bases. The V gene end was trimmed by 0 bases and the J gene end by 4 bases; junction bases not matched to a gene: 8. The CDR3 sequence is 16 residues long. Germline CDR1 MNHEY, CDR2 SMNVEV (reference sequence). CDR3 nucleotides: TGTGCCAGCAGTTTATCCCTCCACGACAGGGCCTATGGCTACACCTTC. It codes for CASSLSLHDRAYGYTF.

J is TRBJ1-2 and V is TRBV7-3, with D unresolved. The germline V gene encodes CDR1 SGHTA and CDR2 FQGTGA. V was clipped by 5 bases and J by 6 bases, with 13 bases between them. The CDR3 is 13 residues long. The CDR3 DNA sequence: TGTGCCAGCAGCCCCAATCCTTGGGATGGCTACACCTTC. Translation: CASSPNPWDGYTF.